This record concerns one T cell receptor beta chain sequence. Its antigen is not known. The data originate from a study of CD8 T cells in Susac syndrome. Study-wide results and limits: The study recognized that the number of individuals in its TCR sequencing and HLA analysis was relatively small.

The study sequenced TCR beta in blood CD8+ and CD4+ T cells. With random hexamers, reverse transcription was performed on roughly 0.5 to 1 ug of RNA. MiXCR, run by TCRdb on the immunoSEQ multiplex PCR reads, gives a single entry per CDR3 protein. This table holds over 150,000 distinct CDR3 sequences, under 95% found once. This receptor was obtained from a human donor with multiple sclerosis. The specimen sequenced was CD4+ T cells from PBMCs.

CDR3 sequence (DNA): TGTGCCAGCAGCCCTGGGACTTACTCCTACGAGCAGTACTTC. Translating gives CASSPGTYSYEQYF. The V call is TRBV11-2, the J call TRBJ2-7, with D tentatively TRBD2 (6 bases). Germline V gene data show CDR1 as SGHAT and CDR2 as FQNNGV. V lost 5 bases and J 0 bases, leaving 11 bases between the germline ends. The CDR3 loop spans 14 amino acids.